The 26 T cell receptor beta chains below come from one sample, sequenced in a study of blood T cell repertoires in COVID-19. Generated by immunoSEQ multiplex PCR, the TCRdb table keeps only in-frame clones and is missing some. The sample carries 190,000 or so clones, 87% recorded once. The sample consisted of PBMCs or T cells enriched from blood (not recorded which). These receptors were obtained from a young man with acute COVID-19.

The chain links TRBV4-3 to TRBJ1-4, with D uncertain. This CDR3 contains 17 residues. CDR1 is LGHNA and CDR2 is YSLEER in the germline V gene. V dropped 2 bases and J dropped 8 bases, with 21 bases sitting between them. In nucleotides, the CDR3 is TGCGCCAGCAGCCAAACCCCGATGCGGGTCCACGGGGAAAAACTGTTTTTT. It is translated as CASSQTPMRVHGEKLFF.

The rearrangement joins TRBV28 to TRBJ1-6; D is unclear. The germline gives CDR1 MDHEN, CDR2 SYDVKM. CDR3 length: 18 amino acids. Deletions cut 3 bases from V and 4 bases from J, with 19 bases between. CDR3 loop: CASSFMEGIPSYNSPLHF. In nucleotides, the CDR3 is TGTGCCAGCAGTTTTATGGAGGGCATCCCATCGTATAATTCACCCCTCCACTTT.

This chain connects TRBV27 to TRBJ1-1; 8 bases line up with TRBD1. The CDR3 extends over 14 amino acids. Germline CDR1 MNHEY, CDR2 SMNVEV (reference sequence). Trimming took 6 bases from V and 1 from J; bases not matched to a gene: 4. The CDR3 is CASRVDRENTEAFF. DNA of the CDR3: TGTGCCAGCAGAGTGGACAGGGAGAACACTGAAGCTTTCTTT.

The V call is TRBV7-9, the J call TRBJ2-3, with D maybe TRBD1 (6 bases). Germline V gene lookup returns CDR1 SEHNR and CDR2 FQNEAQ (reference sequence). The germline V and J ends were trimmed by 2 bases and 4 bases, with 13 bases remaining between them. The CDR3 has 15 residues. The DNA of the CDR3 is TGTGCCAGCAGCTTATCTGGGGGCCAGCCAGATACGCAGTATTTT. It specifies CASSLSGGQPDTQYF.

V and J are TRBV10-1 and TRBJ1-3; D is ambiguous. Per the germline V gene, CDR1 is WNHNN and CDR2 is SYGVQD (reference sequence). Trimming pared 8 bases from V and 0 bases from J, leaving 11 bases between. This CDR3 has 14 amino acids. CDR3 sequence (DNA): TGCGCCAGCTCAGAGGCCAGCTCTGGAAACACCATATATTTT. This translates into CASSEASSGNTIYF.

The genes are TRBV5-6 and TRBJ1-1; no clear D gene. Trimming removed 2 bases from V and 2 bases from J, with 7 bases in between. The germline V gene has CDR1 SGHDT and CDR2 YYEEEE. CDR3 length equals 13 residues. The CDR3 is CASSFFSNTEAFF. For the CDR3, the DNA is TGTGCCAGCAGCTTTTTTTCTAACACTGAAGCTTTCTTT.

V gene TRBV2 combines with J gene TRBJ1-1; D is unresolved. Germline-derived CDR1 and CDR2 are SNHLY and FYNNEI. V was trimmed by 5 bases and J by 11 bases, leaving 6 bases between them. The CDR3 length is 9 residues. CDR3 DNA: TGTGCCAGCAGTCCCGAGGCTTTCTTT. This sequence encodes CASSPEAFF.

This rearrangement joins TRBV9 to TRBJ2-7; D may be TRBD1 (5 bases). CDR1 and CDR2 (germline): SGDLS, YYNGEE. Trimming removed 3 bases at V and 1 base at J, with 8 bases between. The CDR3 contains 13 residues. The CDR3 is CASSEGFSYEQYF. The CDR3 DNA sequence: TGTGCCAGCAGCGAGGGGTTTTCCTACGAGCAGTACTTC.

The chain couples TRBV11-3 to TRBJ2-5; 7 bases line up with TRBD2. Germline V gives CDR1 SGHNT, CDR2 YENEEA. V lost 5 bases and J lost 2; bases outside the gene matches: 5. The CDR3 runs 14 residues. The CDR3 DNA is TGTGCCAGCAGCGTCAGACTAGCTCAAGAGACCCAGTACTTC. This encodes CASSVRLAQETQYF.

V gene TRBV5-6 combines with J gene TRBJ2-1; D might be TRBD1 (6 bases). Trimming removed 5 bases from V and 8 bases from J, with 11 bases in between. The CDR3 loop spans 12 amino acids. Germline V CDR1 and CDR2: SGHDT, YYEEEE. CDR3 amino acids: CASRNRDDEQFF. CDR3 nucleotide sequence: TGTGCCAGCAGGAACAGGGACGATGAGCAGTTCTTC.

The chain has TRBV5-5 and TRBJ1-3, with 8 bases fitting TRBD1. The trim removed 0 bases at V and 6 bases at J, leaving 14 bases unmatched. CDR1 is SGHKS, CDR2 YYEKEE, per germline (reference sequence). This CDR3 is 18 amino acids long. DNA of the CDR3: TGTGCCAGCAGCTTGGAGCGAATCCCACGACAGGGGATAAACACCATATATTTT. As protein: CASSLERIPRQGINTIYF.

This chain uses TRBV28 with TRBJ2-3; the D gene is possibly TRBD1 (6 bases). CDR3 length equals 14 residues. V was cut by 5 bases and J by 0 bases, with 9 bases left in between. Germline CDR1 MDHEN, CDR2 SYDVKM. The CDR3 is CASSMDSSTDTQYF. CDR3 nucleotide sequence: TGTGCCAGCAGTATGGACAGTAGCACAGATACGCAGTATTTT.

This sequence joins TRBV6-5 and TRBJ1-2, with D perhaps TRBD1 (6 bases). The germline V and J ends were trimmed by 0 bases and 12 bases, with 11 bases remaining between them. This CDR3 is 12 amino acids long. The germline CDR1 and CDR2 sequences are MNHEY and SVGAGI. CDR3 nucleotides: TGTGCCAGCAGTTACTCACAGGGCGAAAACACCTTC. Translating it yields CASSYSQGENTF.

The genes are TRBV6-6 and TRBJ1-5, with TRBD1 matching over 8 bases. The germline V gene has CDR1 MNHNY and CDR2 SVGAGI (reference sequence). V shed 11 bases, J shed 7 bases, and the junction held 7 bases outside the gene matches. The CDR3 consists of 12 residues. For the CDR3, the DNA is TGTGCCGCGGGGGACAGGACACAGCCCCAGCATTTT. Amino acid sequence: CAAGDRTQPQHF.

The chain joins TRBV28 to TRBJ1-4, with 9 bases matching TRBD1. This CDR3 comprises 16 residues. Germline V gene data show CDR1 as MDHEN and CDR2 as SYDVKM. After removal of 6 bases from V and 3 bases from J, the junction contained 8 bases not matched to a gene. The CDR3 coding sequence is TGTGCCAGCAGCCCTCCGGGACAGGGACCTAATGAAAAACTGTTTTTT. Translated, it gives CASSPPGQGPNEKLFF.

This clone has just one count. The genes are TRBV18 and TRBJ1-2, with D unclear. The CDR3 length is 15 residues. Germline lookup yields CDR1 KGHSH and CDR2 LQKENI. Deletions cut 2 bases from V and 2 bases from J, with 12 bases between. This CDR3 reads CASSPTELVNYGYTF. CDR3 DNA: TGTGCCAGCTCACCAACAGAACTGGTCAACTATGGCTACACCTTC.

The chain carries TRBV28 and TRBJ2-5; D perhaps matches TRBD2 (7 bases). Trimming left V 4 bases short and J 5 bases short, with 11 bases between. Germline V gene sequence: CDR1 MDHEN, CDR2 SYDVKM. The CDR3 contains 13 residues. The CDR3 nucleotides are TGTGCCAGCAGTTCAGGGGAGGGGGAGACCCAGTACTTC. It is translated as CASSSGEGETQYF.

CDR3 sequence (DNA): TGTGCCACCAGTGTCGGGGAATACAATGAGCAGTTCTTC. It translates to CATSVGEYNEQFF. The chain recombines TRBV24-1 with TRBJ2-1; D may be TRBD2 (5 bases). The CDR3 is made up of 13 amino acids. The germline V gene has CDR1 KGHDR and CDR2 SFDVKD. The ends were cut back, 5 bases at V and 4 bases at J, with 8 bases in the middle.

This clone occurred many times. The chain uses TRBV29-1 and TRBJ2-1, with 7 bases fitting TRBD2. From germline, CDR1 is SQVTM and CDR2 ANQGSEA. The CDR3 has 10 amino acids. V lost 2 bases, J lost 14 bases, and 3 bases stayed unmatched. The CDR3 nucleotides read TGCAGCGTTGAAACGGGGGGTGAGTTCTTC. This gives the protein CSVETGGEFF.

This clone came up once. The rearrangement uses TRBV27 and TRBJ2-1, with 11 bases fitting TRBD2. The junction had 11 bases not matched to a gene; V was cut back by 3 bases and J by 7 bases. The CDR3 is 17 residues long. Germline loops: CDR1 MNHEY, CDR2 SMNVEV (reference sequence). DNA of the CDR3: TGTGCCAGCAGTTTCTTACTAGCGGGAGAGGTTGGAAATGAGCAGTTCTTC. This encodes CASSFLLAGEVGNEQFF.

The genes are TRBV5-1 and TRBJ2-7; 8 nucleotides align to TRBD2. This CDR3 spans 16 amino acids. The V gene's germline CDR1 is SGHRS and CDR2 YFSETQ. V dropped 4 bases and J dropped 4; count of bases not matched to a gene: 13. The CDR3 DNA sequence: TGCGCCAGCAGCGTGGGACTAGACGCATCTTGGTACGAGCAGTACTTC. Its translation is CASSVGLDASWYEQYF.

The chain links TRBV5-4 to TRBJ1-1; the D is unclear. CDR3 size: 15 residues. CDR1 is SGHNT and CDR2 is YYREEE in the germline V gene (reference sequence). V was cut by 5 bases and J by 5 bases, with 19 bases left in between. The CDR3 loop is CASRPNSPGGTEAFF. In nucleotides, the CDR3 is TGTGCCAGCAGACCAAATTCCCCGGGAGGGACTGAAGCTTTCTTT. Together with reference TRBV5-4 and TRBJ1-1, the CDR3 gives the full variable domain: ETGVTQSPTHLIKTRGQQVTLRCSSQSGHNTVSWYQQALGQGPQFIFQYYREEENGRGNFPPRFSGLQFPNYSSELNVNALELDDSALYLCASRPNSPGGTEAFFGQGTRLTVV.

Only one count was recorded for this clone. V usage is TRBV7-8 and J usage is TRBJ1-5, with D maybe TRBD1 (5 bases). Germline CDR1 SGHVS, CDR2 FQNEAQ. This CDR3 comprises 13 residues. The V end lost 3 bases, the J end lost 11 bases, and 14 bases lay between the germline ends. The chain's CDR3 is CASSFLGDSAQHF. CDR3 sequence (DNA): TGTGCCAGCAGCTTTCTGGGGGACTCAGCCCAGCATTTT.

The rearrangement links TRBV27 to TRBJ1-2; 10 nucleotides match TRBD1. J gave up 3 bases and V 0 bases, and 7 bases lay outside the gene matches. CDR1 is MNHEY, CDR2 SMNVEV, per germline (reference sequence). The CDR3 runs 17 residues. CDR3: CASSLSSGTGVDYGYTF. CDR3 nucleotides: TGTGCCAGCAGTTTATCGAGTGGGACAGGGGTGGACTATGGCTACACCTTC.

This rearrangement joins TRBV27 to TRBJ2-1; the match to TRBD2 covers 12 bases. Germline values: CDR1 MNHEY, CDR2 SMNVEV (reference sequence). V shed 3 bases, J shed 9 bases, and the junction held 33 bases outside the gene matches. The CDR3 extends over 24 amino acids. The CDR3 is CASSFQTPTSGSSLVLRPGGEQFF. The CDR3 nucleotides read TGTGCCAGCAGTTTCCAAACCCCGACTAGCGGGAGTTCCCTGGTTTTACGCCCGGGCGGTGAGCAGTTCTTC.

The count of this clone is one. The chain couples TRBV6-5 to TRBJ1-2; 8 bases match TRBD1. J lost 5 bases, V lost 6 bases, and 5 bases had no gene match. Looked up from germline, CDR1 is MNHEY and CDR2 is SVGAGI. This CDR3 contains 13 residues. The CDR3 protein is CASREDRVYGYTF. The CDR3, as DNA: TGTGCCAGCAGAGAGGACAGGGTGTATGGCTACACCTTC.